One sample yielded the 11 T cell receptor beta chains listed below, sequenced in a study of T cell responses to AZD1222 COVID-19 vaccine (dated by TCRdb to the early 2020s). Libraries were built with the immunoSEQ multiplex PCR assay. The clones in this table, taken by TCRdb from immuneACCESS, are in-frame only. Not every clone is retained; where verified, under half of the shortfall comes from an unresolved V gene, and the cause of the rest is unknown. This sample lists around 87,000 clones; approximately 90% were detected once. Together, the top ten hold 10% to 13% of the sample. Explained via the paper, the time point label denotes: baseline before first vaccination. This specimen was peripheral blood, taken on day 0 of AZD1222 vaccination. The receptors were gathered from an adult in good health.

The chain recombines TRBV6-6 with TRBJ1-1; D is uncertain. This CDR3 contains 12 residues. CDR1 MNHNY and CDR2 SVGAGI come from the germline V gene (reference sequence). V lost 2 bases and J 3 bases, leaving 4 bases between the germline ends. The CDR3 sequence: CASSYPDTEAFF. CDR3 DNA: TGTGCCAGCAGTTACCCGGACACTGAAGCTTTCTTT.

The chain has TRBV10-2 and TRBJ2-7; D remains unclear. From germline, CDR1 is WSHSY and CDR2 SAAADI. This CDR3 contains 13 residues. The ends were cut back, 4 bases at V and 5 bases at J, with 12 bases in the middle. In DNA, the CDR3 is TGCGCCAGCAGTGCCCTCCGGTACCACGAGCAGTACTTC. Protein: CASSALRYHEQYF.

V is TRBV11-2 and J is TRBJ2-2, with a tentative D call TRBD2 (6 bases). This CDR3 region has 15 residues. The V end was cut by 2 bases, the J end by 0 bases, with 7 bases between. Germline V gene lookup returns CDR1 SGHAT and CDR2 FQNNGV. The CDR3 DNA sequence: TGTGCCAGCAGCTTAACGGGGGCGAACACCGGGGAGCTGTTTTTT. Its protein product is CASSLTGANTGELFF.

The V gene is TRBV3-1 (or the pseudogene TRBV3-2), the J gene TRBJ2-1, with 10 positions matching TRBD1. Germline CDR1 reads LGHDT; CDR2 reads YNNKEL (reference sequence). This CDR3 has 14 residues. Germline trimming cut 2 bases from V and 9 bases from J; bases unmatched to any gene: 4. The chain's CDR3 is CASSQWDRGGEQFF. DNA of the CDR3: TGTGCCAGCAGCCAATGGGACAGGGGTGGTGAGCAGTTCTTC.

The chain recombines TRBV7-2 with TRBJ2-7; 9 bases match TRBD1. The CDR3 runs to 13 residues. Germline CDR1 is SGHTA and CDR2 is FQGNSA. Trimming at V came to 4 bases and at J to 3 bases, leaving 1 base not matched to a gene. Here the CDR3 reads CASSSDRGYEQYF. The CDR3 bases are TGTGCCAGCAGCTCGGACAGGGGCTACGAGCAGTACTTC.

The chain uses TRBV5-1 and TRBJ2-1, with D hard to call. This CDR3 contains 13 residues. Germline values: CDR1 SGHRS, CDR2 YFSETQ. The V end lost 0 bases, the J end lost 9 bases, and 10 bases lay between the germline ends. CDR3 protein: CASSLVPKPEQFF. The DNA of the CDR3 is TGCGCCAGCAGCTTGGTCCCTAAACCTGAGCAGTTCTTC.

This rearrangement joins TRBV19 to TRBJ1-3; the D is unclear. V lost 7 bases and J lost 1, with 5 bases in between. Germline CDR1 is LNHDA and CDR2 is SQIVND (reference sequence). The CDR3 totals 12 residues. The DNA of the CDR3 is TGTGCCAGTATGACTTCTGGAAACACCATATATTTT. Amino acid sequence: CASMTSGNTIYF.

The rearrangement joins TRBV11-2 to TRBJ2-7; D not certain. The germline CDR1 and CDR2 sequences are SGHAT and FQNNGV. V gave up 5 bases and J gave up 4 bases, with 15 bases separating them. The CDR3 extends over 14 amino acids. The CDR3 nucleotides read TGTGCCAGCAGCCCCGCCGGGCCCTTATACGAGCAGTACTTC. Protein: CASSPAGPLYEQYF.

The count of this clone is one. V gene TRBV14 combines with J gene TRBJ2-7, with 10 bases matching TRBD2. This CDR3 region has 16 residues. J lost 2 bases, V lost 4 bases, and 8 bases had no gene match. Germline V gene lookup returns CDR1 SGHDN and CDR2 FVKESK. This chain's CDR3 is CASSRNLAGEAYEQYF. CDR3 DNA: TGTGCCAGCAGCCGGAACCTAGCGGGAGAGGCCTACGAGCAGTACTTC.

The chain combines TRBV5-5 with TRBJ1-1; tentatively, D is TRBD1 (5 bases). Trimming removed 5 bases at V and 5 bases at J, with 13 bases between. The CDR3 sequence is 13 residues long. Germline CDR1 SGHKS, CDR2 YYEKEE (reference sequence). The CDR3 is CASRYRRETEAFF. For the CDR3, the DNA is TGTGCCAGCAGGTACAGGAGAGAGACTGAAGCTTTCTTT.

This clone was recorded once. V usage is TRBV5-1 and J usage is TRBJ1-4; D perhaps matches TRBD1 (6 bases). The CDR3 has 15 residues. The germline V and J ends were trimmed by 4 bases and 3 bases, with 13 bases remaining between them. Looked up from germline, CDR1 is SGHRS and CDR2 is YFSETQ. The CDR3 loop reads CASSGQTGPNEKLFF. DNA of the CDR3: TGCGCCAGCAGCGGACAGACAGGACCTAATGAAAAACTGTTTTTT.